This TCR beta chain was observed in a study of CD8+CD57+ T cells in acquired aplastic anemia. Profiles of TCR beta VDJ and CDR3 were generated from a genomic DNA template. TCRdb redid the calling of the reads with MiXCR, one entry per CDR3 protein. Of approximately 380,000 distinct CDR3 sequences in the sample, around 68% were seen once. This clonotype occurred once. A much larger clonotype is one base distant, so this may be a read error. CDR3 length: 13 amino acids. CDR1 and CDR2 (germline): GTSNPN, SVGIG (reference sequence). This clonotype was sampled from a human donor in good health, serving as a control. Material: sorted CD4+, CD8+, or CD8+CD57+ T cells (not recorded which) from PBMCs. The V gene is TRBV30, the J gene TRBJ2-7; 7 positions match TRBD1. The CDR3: CAWVGTDTYERYF. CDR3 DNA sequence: TGTGCCTGGGTCGGGACAGATACCTACGAGCGGTACTTC.